This passage covers 18 T cell receptor beta chains from one sample sequenced in a study of blood T cell repertoires in COVID-19. Profiling relied on immunoSEQ multiplex PCR, and the TCRdb table lists in-frame clones only, not all of them. The sample consists of roughly 200,000 clones, 94% of them appearing once. Source material: peripheral blood. These receptors were taken from a man aged 25 to 40 with COVID-19, enrolled during active disease.

The chain carries TRBV11-2 and TRBJ2-7; 7 bases map to TRBD1. CDR3 length: 16 amino acids. With 0 bases clipped from V and 0 bases from J, the junction kept 5 bases outside the gene matches. Germline V gives CDR1 SGHAT, CDR2 FQNNGV. The CDR3 sequence is CASSLDRDSISYEQYF. The CDR3 nucleotides read TGTGCCAGCAGCTTAGATAGGGACAGTATCTCCTACGAGCAGTACTTC.

The V gene is TRBV4-1, the J gene TRBJ2-6; 10 bases are shared with TRBD1. The CDR3 runs to 18 residues. V lost 4 bases, J lost 1 base, and 7 bases stayed unmatched. Germline CDR1 and CDR2: MGHRA and YSYEKL. In DNA form, the CDR3 reads TGCGCCAGCAGCCGGCCCGGACAGGGGGTGTCTGGGGCCAACGTCCTGACTTTC. The encoded protein is CASSRPGQGVSGANVLTF.

V is TRBV7-6 and J is TRBJ1-2; tentatively, D is TRBD1 (5 bases). The CDR3 covers 17 residues. V lost 4 bases to trimming and J lost 1 base, with 19 bases between them. The germline CDR1 and CDR2 sequences are SGHVS and FNYEAQ. CDR3 in amino acids: CASSSDPTGTDNYGYTF. The CDR3 region has the DNA TGTGCCAGCAGCTCAGACCCTACAGGAACCGATAACTATGGCTACACCTTC.

This chain uses TRBV3-1 (or the pseudogene TRBV3-2) with TRBJ1-2, with D tentatively TRBD1 (5 bases). Trimming stripped 3 bases from V and 8 bases from J, with 13 bases between. CDR3 size: 13 residues. Germline lookup yields CDR1 LGHDT and CDR2 YNNKEL (reference sequence). The DNA for the CDR3 is TGTGCCAGCAGCCATACAGCGGGGGAAGGCTACACCTTC. It translates to CASSHTAGEGYTF.

The chain recombines TRBV6-5 with TRBJ1-4; 9 positions match TRBD1. This CDR3 has 15 residues. V lost 7 bases, J lost 8 bases, and 11 bases stayed unmatched. Germline V CDR1 and CDR2: MNHEY, SVGAGI. This CDR3 reads CASKGEQGAREKLFF. In DNA form, the CDR3 reads TGTGCCAGCAAAGGGGAACAGGGGGCTCGAGAAAAACTGTTTTTT.

In the case of this clone: Other DNA sequences from this sample encode an identical CDR3 as well. The chain combines TRBV19 with TRBJ2-1, with unresolved D. Germline CDR1 LNHDA, CDR2 SQIVND (reference sequence). V was cut by 5 bases and J by 4 bases, with 9 bases left in between. This CDR3 has 13 amino acids. The CDR3 DNA is TGTGCCAGTAGTCCGAGAGGATACAATGAGCAGTTCTTC. Translation gives CASSPRGYNEQFF.

The rearrangement joins TRBV5-1 to TRBJ1-1, with D hard to call. Looked up from germline, CDR1 is SGHRS and CDR2 is YFSETQ. This CDR3 region has 15 residues. V was clipped by 0 bases and J by 1 base, with 10 bases between them. CDR3 loop: CASSLDRLSNTEAFF. CDR3 bases: TGCGCCAGCAGCTTGGACAGATTATCGAACACTGAAGCTTTCTTT.

The chain joins TRBV11-2 to TRBJ2-4; a possible D gene is TRBD2 (5 bases). The V gene's germline CDR1 is SGHAT and CDR2 FQNNGV. CDR3 length: 17 amino acids. V gave up 3 bases and J gave up 0 bases, with 15 bases separating them. The CDR3 loop reads CASSFPSSGLAKNIQYF. The CDR3, as DNA: TGTGCCAGCAGCTTCCCCTCCAGCGGCCTAGCCAAAAACATTCAGTACTTC. Supplemented by reference TRBV11-2 and TRBJ2-4, the full variable domain reads EAGVAQSPRYKIIEKRQSVAFWCNPISGHATLYWYQQILGQGPKLLIQFQNNGVVDDSQLPKDRFSAERLKGVDSTLKIQPAKLEDSAVYLCASSFPSSGLAKNIQYFGAGTRLSVL.

V and J are TRBV7-3 and TRBJ2-5; D call uncertain. This CDR3 has 13 amino acids. V lost 6 bases to trimming and J lost 3 bases, with 11 bases between them. Germline lookup yields CDR1 SGHTA and CDR2 FQGTGA. The CDR3: CASSSSVEETQYF. CDR3 sequence (DNA): TGTGCCAGCAGTTCGTCCGTCGAAGAGACCCAGTACTTC.

The rearrangement uses TRBV9 and TRBJ1-1, with a tentative D call TRBD1 (5 bases). The CDR3 extends over 16 amino acids. Germline V CDR1 and CDR2: SGDLS, YYNGEE. The V end was cut by 4 bases, the J end by 0 bases, with 16 bases between. CDR3 nucleotides: TGTGCCAGCAGCCCACCGGGACTCTCCATGAACACTGAAGCTTTCTTT. Translated, it gives CASSPPGLSMNTEAFF.

The rearrangement links TRBV19 to TRBJ1-5; possible D gene TRBD1, 5 bases. The CDR3 has 13 residues. V dropped 9 bases and J dropped 2 bases, with 11 bases sitting between them. CDR1 LNHDA and CDR2 SQIVND come from the germline V gene (reference sequence). The CDR3 DNA sequence: TGTGCCAGCGGGGGAGGGCGCAATCAGCCCCAGCATTTT. This gives the protein CASGGGRNQPQHF.

The rearrangement uses TRBV5-1 and TRBJ2-1; D perhaps matches TRBD2 (5 bases). Germline lookup yields CDR1 SGHRS and CDR2 YFSETQ. The V end was cut by 7 bases, the J end by 0 bases, with 14 bases between. CDR3 length equals 15 residues. This chain's CDR3 is CASAPGTNSYNEQFF. The DNA for the CDR3 is TGCGCCAGCGCCCCGGGAACAAACTCCTACAATGAGCAGTTCTTC.

The J gene is TRBJ1-5, the V gene TRBV30; TRBD1 might be the D (6 bases). The CDR3 loop spans 15 amino acids. From germline, CDR1 is GTSNPN and CDR2 SVGIG (reference sequence). V was shortened by 5 bases and J by 5 bases, with 19 bases between the two germline ends. The DNA for the CDR3 is TGTGCCTGGGCAATTGGGGGCGGAACAGATCAGCCCCAGCATTTT. This sequence encodes CAWAIGGGTDQPQHF.

The rearrangement links TRBV6-1 to TRBJ2-7, with 13 bases that match TRBD2. Germline-derived CDR1 and CDR2 are MNHNS and SASEGT. CDR3 size: 17 residues. Trimming removed 4 bases from V and 0 bases from J; junction bases left unmatched: 6. The CDR3 reads CASSVRLAGGSSYEQYF. CDR3 bases: TGTGCCAGCAGTGTAAGACTAGCGGGGGGTTCCTCCTACGAGCAGTACTTC.

This sequence joins TRBV7-9 and TRBJ1-4, with TRBD1 matching over 7 bases. With 5 bases clipped from V and 5 bases from J, the junction kept 14 bases outside the gene matches. The CDR3 length is 17 residues. Germline CDR1 and CDR2: SEHNR and FQNEAQ (reference sequence). Here the CDR3 reads CASSHELDRAGNEKLFF. CDR3 DNA sequence: TGTGCCAGCAGCCACGAACTAGACAGGGCTGGGAATGAAAAACTGTTTTTT.

The rearrangement uses TRBV10-3 and TRBJ1-6; 9 bases are shared with TRBD1. The trim removed 5 bases at V and 7 bases at J, leaving 6 bases unmatched. Germline assignment: CDR1 ENHRY and CDR2 SYGVKD. This CDR3 contains 15 residues. DNA for the CDR3: TGTGCCATCAGTTCGGACAGGGGAAACAATTCACCCCTCCACTTT. It encodes CAISSDRGNNSPLHF.

The CDR3 is CASSSQTYQPQHF. CDR3 nucleotide sequence: TGTGCCAGTAGTTCCCAAACTTATCAGCCCCAGCATTTT. The chain uses TRBV19 and TRBJ1-5; the D is unclear. Trimming removed 5 bases at V and 5 bases at J, with 10 bases between. This CDR3 comprises 13 residues. Per germline, CDR1 LNHDA and CDR2 SQIVND (reference sequence).

The chain recombines TRBV19 with TRBJ2-5; 7 positions match TRBD1. V was clipped by 4 bases and J by 1 base; unmatched bases: 0. This CDR3 has 13 residues. Germline lookup yields CDR1 LNHDA and CDR2 SQIVND (reference sequence). The DNA of the CDR3 is TGTGCCAGTAGTAACAGGGGCCAAGAGACCCAGTACTTC. It translates to CASSNRGQETQYF.